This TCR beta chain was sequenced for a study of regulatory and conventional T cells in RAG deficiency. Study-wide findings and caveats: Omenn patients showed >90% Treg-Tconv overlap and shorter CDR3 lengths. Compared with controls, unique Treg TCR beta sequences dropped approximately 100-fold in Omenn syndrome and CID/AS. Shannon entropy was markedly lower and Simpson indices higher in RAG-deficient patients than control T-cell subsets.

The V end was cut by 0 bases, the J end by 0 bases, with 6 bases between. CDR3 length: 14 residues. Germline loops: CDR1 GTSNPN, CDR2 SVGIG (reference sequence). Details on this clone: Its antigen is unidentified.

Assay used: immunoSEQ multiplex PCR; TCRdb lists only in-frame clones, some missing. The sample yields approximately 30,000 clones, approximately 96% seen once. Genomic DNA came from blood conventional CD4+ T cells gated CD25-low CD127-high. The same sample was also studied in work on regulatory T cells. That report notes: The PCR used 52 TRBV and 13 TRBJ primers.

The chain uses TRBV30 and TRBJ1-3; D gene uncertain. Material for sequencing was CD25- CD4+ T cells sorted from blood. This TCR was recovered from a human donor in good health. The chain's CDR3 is CAWSVRSSGNTIYF. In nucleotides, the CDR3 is TGTGCCTGGAGTGTGAGGAGCTCTGGAAACACCATATATTTT. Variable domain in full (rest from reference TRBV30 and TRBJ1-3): SQTIHQWPATLVQPVGSPLSLECTVEGTSNPNLYWYRQAAGRGLQLLFYSVGIGQISSEVPQNLSASRPQDRQFILSSKKLLLSDSGFYLCAWSVRSSGNTIYFGEGSWLTVV.